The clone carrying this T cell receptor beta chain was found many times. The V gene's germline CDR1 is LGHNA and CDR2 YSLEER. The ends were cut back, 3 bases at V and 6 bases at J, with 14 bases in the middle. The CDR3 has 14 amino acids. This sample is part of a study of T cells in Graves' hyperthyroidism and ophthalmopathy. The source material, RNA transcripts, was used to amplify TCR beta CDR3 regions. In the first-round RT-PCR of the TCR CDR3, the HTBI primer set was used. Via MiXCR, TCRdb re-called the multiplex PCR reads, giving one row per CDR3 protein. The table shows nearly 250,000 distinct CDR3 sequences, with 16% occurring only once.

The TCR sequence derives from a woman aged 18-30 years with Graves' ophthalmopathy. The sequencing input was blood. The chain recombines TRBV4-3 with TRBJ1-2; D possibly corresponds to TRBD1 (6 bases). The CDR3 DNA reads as TGCGCCAGCAGCCAGAAACAGGGAAAGGATGGCTACACCTTC. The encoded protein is CASSQKQGKDGYTF.